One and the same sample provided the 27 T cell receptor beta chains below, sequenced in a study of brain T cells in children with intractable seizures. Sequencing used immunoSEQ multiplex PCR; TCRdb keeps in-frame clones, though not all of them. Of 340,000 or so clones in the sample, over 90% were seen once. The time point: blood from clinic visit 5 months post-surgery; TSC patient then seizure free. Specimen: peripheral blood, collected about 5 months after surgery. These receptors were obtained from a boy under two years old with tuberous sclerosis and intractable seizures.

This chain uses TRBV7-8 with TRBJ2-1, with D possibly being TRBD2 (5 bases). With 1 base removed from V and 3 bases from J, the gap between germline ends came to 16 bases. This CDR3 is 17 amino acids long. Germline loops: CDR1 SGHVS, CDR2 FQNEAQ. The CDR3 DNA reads TGTGCCAGCAGCTTAGTCAGTTGGACTTCCTTCTACAATGAGCAGTTCTTC. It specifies CASSLVSWTSFYNEQFF.

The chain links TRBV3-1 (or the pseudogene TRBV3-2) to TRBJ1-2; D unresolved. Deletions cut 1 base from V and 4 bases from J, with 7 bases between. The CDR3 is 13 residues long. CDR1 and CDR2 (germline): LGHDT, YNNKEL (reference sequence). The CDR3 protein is CASSQGRPYGYTF. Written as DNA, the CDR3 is TGTGCCAGCAGCCAAGGCCGGCCCTATGGCTACACCTTC.

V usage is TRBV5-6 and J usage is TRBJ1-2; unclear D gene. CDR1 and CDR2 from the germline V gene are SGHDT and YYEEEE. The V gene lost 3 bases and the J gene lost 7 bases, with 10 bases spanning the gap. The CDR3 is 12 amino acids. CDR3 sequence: CASSSGGSGYTF. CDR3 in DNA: TGTGCCAGCAGCTCGGGTGGTAGTGGCTACACCTTC.

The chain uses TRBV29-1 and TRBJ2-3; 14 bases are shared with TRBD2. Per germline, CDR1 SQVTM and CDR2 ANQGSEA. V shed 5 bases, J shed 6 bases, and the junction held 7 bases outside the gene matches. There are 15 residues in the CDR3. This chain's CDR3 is CSVPGLAGVLDTQYF. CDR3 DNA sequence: TGCAGCGTTCCGGGACTAGCGGGAGTATTGGATACGCAGTATTTT.

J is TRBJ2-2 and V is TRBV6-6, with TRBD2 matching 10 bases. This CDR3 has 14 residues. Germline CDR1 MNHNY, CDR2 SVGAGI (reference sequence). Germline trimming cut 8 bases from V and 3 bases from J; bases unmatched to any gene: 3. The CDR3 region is CASLAGDDTGELFF. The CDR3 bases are TGTGCCAGCCTAGCGGGGGACGACACCGGGGAGCTGTTTTTT.

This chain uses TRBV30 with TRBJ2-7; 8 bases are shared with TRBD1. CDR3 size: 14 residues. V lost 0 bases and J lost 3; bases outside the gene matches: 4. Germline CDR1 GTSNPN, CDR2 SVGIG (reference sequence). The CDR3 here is CAWSVIQGGYEQYF. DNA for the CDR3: TGTGCCTGGAGTGTAATACAGGGGGGCTACGAGCAGTACTTC.

CDR3 coding DNA: TGTGCCACCAGCACCGAGGACAGGTCTCAAGAGACCCAGTACTTC. Residues: CATSTEDRSQETQYF. V and J are TRBV15 and TRBJ2-5; 7 bases are a match to TRBD1. V shed 4 bases, J shed 2 bases, and the junction held 7 bases outside the gene matches. Looked up from germline, CDR1 is LNHNV and CDR2 is YYDKDF (reference sequence). This CDR3 comprises 15 residues.

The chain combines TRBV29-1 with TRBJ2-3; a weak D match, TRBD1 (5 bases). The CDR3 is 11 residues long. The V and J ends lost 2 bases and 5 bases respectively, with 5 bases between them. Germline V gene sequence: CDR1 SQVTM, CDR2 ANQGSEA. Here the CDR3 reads CSVEQGDTQYF. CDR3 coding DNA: TGCAGCGTTGAACAGGGAGATACGCAGTATTTT.

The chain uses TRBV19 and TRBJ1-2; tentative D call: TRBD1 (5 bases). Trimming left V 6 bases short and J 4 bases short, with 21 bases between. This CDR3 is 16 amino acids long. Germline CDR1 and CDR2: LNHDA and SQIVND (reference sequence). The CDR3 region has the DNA TGTGCCAGTAGGGAGCCCGGGACTGATCTCCTCTATGGCTACACCTTC. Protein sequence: CASREPGTDLLYGYTF.

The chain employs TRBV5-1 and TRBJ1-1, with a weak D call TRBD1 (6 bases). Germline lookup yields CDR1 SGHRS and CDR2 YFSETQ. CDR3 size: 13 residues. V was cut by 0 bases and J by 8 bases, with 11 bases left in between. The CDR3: CASSLEQGTEAFF. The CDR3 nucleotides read TGCGCCAGCAGCTTGGAACAGGGCACCGAAGCTTTCTTT.

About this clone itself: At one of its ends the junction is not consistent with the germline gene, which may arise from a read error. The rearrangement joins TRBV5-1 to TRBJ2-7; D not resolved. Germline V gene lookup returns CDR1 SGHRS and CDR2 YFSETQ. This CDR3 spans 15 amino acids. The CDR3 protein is CASRPDTVLTYEQYF. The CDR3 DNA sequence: TGCGCCAGCAGACCAGACACCGTTCTGACCTATGAGCAGTACTTC.

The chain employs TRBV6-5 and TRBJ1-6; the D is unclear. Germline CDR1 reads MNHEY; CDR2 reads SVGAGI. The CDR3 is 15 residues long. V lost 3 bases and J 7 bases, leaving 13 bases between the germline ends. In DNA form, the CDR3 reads TGTGCCAGCAGTTATAGTCGATGGGTCAATTCACCCCTCCACTTT. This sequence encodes CASSYSRWVNSPLHF.

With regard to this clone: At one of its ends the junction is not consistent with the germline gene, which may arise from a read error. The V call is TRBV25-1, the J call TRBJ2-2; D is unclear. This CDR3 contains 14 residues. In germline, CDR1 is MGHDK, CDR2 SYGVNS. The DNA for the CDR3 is TGTGCCAGCAGTGGTCCGGCGAAAACCGGGGAGCTGTTTTTT. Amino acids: CASSGPAKTGELFF.

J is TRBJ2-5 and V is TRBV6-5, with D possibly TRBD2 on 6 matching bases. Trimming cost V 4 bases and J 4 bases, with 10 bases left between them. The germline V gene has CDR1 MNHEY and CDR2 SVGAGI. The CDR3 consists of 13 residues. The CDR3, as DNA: TGTGCCAGCAGTTTGATCGGGAGAGAGACCCAGTACTTC. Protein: CASSLIGRETQYF.

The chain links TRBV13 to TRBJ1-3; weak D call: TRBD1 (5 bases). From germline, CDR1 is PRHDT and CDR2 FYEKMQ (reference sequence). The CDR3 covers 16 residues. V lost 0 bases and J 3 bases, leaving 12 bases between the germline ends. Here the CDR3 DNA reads TGTGCCAGCAGCTTAGGCGACAGTTCCAATGGAAACACCATATATTTT. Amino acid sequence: CASSLGDSSNGNTIYF.

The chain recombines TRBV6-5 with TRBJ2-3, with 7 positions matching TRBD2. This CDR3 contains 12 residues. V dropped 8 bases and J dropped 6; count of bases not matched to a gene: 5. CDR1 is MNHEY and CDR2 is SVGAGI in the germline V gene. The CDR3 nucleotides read TGTGCCAGCGAAACTAGCGTGGATACGCAGTATTTT. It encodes CASETSVDTQYF.

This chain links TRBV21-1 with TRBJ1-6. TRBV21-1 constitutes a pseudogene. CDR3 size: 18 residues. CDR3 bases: TGTGCCAGCAGCAAAGATACGCGAAACAACCCGGATAATTCACCCCTCCACTTT. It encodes CASSKDTRNNPDNSPLHF.

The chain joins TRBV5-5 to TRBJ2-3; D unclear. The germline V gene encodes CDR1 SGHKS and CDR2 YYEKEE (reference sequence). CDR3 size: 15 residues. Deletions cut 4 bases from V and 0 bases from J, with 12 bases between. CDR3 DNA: TGTGCCAGCAGCGTGGATGTGTTCAGCACAGATACGCAGTATTTT. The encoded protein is CASSVDVFSTDTQYF.

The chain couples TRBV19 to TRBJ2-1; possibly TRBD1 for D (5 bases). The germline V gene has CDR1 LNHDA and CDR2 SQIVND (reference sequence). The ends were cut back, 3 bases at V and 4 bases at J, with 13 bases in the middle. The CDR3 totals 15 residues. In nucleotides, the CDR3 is TGTGCCAGTAGTATGATGGCCAGGGCTTACAATGAGCAGTTCTTC. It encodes CASSMMARAYNEQFF. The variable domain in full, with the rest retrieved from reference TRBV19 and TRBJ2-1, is DGGITQSPKYLFRKEGQNVTLSCEQNLNHDAMYWYRQDPGQGLRLIYYSQIVNDFQKGDIAEGYSVSREKKESFPLTVTSAQKNPTAFYLCASSMMARAYNEQFFGPGTRLTVL.

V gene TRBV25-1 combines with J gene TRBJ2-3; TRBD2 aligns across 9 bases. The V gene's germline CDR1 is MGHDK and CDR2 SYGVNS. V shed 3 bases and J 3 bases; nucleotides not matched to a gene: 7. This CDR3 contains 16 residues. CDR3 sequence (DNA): TGTGCCAGCAGTGATGGTTTAGCGGGAGCTACAGATACGCAGTATTTT. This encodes CASSDGLAGATDTQYF.

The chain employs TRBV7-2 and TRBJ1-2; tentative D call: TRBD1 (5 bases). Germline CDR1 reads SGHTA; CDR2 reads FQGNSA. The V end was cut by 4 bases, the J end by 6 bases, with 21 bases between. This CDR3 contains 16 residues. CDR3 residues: CASSSLPGPLENGYTF. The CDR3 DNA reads TGTGCCAGCAGCTCCTTACCAGGGCCTCTAGAGAATGGCTACACCTTC.

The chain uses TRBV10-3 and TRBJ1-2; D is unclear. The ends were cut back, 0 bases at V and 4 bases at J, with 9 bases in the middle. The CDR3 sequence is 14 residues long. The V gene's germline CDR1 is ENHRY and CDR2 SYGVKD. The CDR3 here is CAISESSSRYGYTF. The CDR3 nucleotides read TGTGCCATCAGTGAGTCGAGCTCGCGCTATGGCTACACCTTC.

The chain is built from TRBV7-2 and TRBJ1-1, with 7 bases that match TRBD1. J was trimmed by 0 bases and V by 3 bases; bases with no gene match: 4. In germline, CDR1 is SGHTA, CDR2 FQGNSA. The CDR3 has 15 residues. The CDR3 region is CASSFTGALNTEAFF. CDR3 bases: TGTGCCAGCAGCTTCACAGGGGCCCTGAACACTGAAGCTTTCTTT.

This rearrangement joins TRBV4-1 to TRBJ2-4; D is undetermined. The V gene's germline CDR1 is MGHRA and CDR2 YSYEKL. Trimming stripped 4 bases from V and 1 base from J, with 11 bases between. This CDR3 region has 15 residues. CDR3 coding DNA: TGCGCCAGCAGCCTCAACTCTTTGGCCAAAAACATTCAGTACTTC. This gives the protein CASSLNSLAKNIQYF.

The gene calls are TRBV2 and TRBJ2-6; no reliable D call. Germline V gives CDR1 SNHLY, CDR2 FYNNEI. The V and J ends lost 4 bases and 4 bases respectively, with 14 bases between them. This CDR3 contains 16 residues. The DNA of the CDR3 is TGTGCCAGCAGTGGACGGGCCCTTTGGGGGGCCAACGTCCTGACTTTC. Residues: CASSGRALWGANVLTF.

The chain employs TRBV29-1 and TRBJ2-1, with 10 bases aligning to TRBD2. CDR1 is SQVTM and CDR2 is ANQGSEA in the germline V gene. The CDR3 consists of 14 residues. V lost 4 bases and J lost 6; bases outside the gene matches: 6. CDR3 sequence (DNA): TGCAGCGTTGGGTCTAGCGGGGGCCCCAATGAGCAGTTCTTC. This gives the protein CSVGSSGGPNEQFF.

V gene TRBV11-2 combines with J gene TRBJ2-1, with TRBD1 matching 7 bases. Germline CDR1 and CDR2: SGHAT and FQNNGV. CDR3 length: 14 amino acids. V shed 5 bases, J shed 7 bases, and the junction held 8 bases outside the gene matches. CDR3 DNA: TGTGCCAGCAGCGAAGACAGGGTTTCGAATGAGCAGTTCTTC. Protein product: CASSEDRVSNEQFF. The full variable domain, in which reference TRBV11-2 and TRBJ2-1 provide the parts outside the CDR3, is EAGVAQSPRYKIIEKRQSVAFWCNPISGHATLYWYQQILGQGPKLLIQFQNNGVVDDSQLPKDRFSAERLKGVDSTLKIQPAKLEDSAVYLCASSEDRVSNEQFFGPGTRLTVL.